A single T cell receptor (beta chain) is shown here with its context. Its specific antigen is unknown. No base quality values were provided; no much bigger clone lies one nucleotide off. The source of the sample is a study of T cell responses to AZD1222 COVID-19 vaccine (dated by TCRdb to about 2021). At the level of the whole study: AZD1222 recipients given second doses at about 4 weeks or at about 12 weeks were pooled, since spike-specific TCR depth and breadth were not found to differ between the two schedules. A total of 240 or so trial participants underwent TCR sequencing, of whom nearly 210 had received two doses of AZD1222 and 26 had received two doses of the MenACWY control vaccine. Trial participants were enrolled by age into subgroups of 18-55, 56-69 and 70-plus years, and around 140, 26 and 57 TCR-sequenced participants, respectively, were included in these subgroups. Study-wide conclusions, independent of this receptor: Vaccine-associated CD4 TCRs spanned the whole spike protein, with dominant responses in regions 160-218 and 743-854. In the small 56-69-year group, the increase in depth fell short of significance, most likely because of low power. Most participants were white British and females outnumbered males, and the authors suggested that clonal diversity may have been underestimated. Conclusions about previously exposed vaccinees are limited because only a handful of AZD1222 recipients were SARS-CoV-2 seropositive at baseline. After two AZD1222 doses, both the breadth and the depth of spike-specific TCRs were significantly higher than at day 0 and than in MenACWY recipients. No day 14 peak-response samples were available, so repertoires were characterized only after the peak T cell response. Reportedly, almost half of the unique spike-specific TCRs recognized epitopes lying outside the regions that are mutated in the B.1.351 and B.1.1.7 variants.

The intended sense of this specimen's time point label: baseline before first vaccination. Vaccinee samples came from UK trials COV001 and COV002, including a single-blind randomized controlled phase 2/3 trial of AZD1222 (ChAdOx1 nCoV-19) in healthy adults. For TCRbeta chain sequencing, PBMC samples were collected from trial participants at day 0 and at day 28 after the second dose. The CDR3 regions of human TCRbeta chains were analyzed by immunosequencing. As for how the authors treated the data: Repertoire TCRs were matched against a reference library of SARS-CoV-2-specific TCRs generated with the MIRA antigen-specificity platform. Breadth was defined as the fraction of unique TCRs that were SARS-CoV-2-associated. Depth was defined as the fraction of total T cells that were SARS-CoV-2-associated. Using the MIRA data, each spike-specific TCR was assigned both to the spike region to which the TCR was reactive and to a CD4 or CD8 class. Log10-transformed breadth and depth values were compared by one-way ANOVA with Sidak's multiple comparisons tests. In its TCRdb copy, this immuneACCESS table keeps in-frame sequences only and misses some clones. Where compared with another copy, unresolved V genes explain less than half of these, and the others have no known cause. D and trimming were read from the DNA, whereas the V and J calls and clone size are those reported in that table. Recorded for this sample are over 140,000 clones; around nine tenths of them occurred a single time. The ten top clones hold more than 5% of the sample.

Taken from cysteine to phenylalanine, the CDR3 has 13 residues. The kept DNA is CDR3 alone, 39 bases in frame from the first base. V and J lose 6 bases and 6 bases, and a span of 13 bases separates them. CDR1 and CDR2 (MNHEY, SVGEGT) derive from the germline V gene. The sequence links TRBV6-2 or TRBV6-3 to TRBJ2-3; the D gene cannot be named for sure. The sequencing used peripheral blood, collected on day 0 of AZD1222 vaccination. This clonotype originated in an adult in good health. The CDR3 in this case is CASSRTVGDTQYF. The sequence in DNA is TGTGCCAGCAGCAGGACCGTGGGGGATACGCAGTATTTT.